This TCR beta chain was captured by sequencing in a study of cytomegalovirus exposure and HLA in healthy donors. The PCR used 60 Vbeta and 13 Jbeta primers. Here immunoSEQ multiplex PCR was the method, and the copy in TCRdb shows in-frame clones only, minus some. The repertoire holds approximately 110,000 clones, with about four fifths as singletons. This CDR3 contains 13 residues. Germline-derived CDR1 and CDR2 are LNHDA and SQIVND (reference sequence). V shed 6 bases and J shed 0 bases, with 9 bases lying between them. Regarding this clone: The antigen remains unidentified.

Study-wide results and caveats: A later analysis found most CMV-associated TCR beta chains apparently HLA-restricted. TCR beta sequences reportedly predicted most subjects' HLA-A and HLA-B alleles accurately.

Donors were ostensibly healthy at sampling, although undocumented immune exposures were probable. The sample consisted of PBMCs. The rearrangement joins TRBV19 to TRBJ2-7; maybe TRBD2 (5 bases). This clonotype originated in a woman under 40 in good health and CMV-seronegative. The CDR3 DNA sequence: TGTGCCAGTAGCGGCGGGCCCTCCTACGAGCAGTACTTC. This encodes CASSGGPSYEQYF.